This is a list of T cell receptor beta chains from one sample in a study of blood T cell repertoires in COVID-19. The table came from immunoSEQ multiplex PCR; TCRdb's copy has only in-frame clones and leaves some out. This sample carries over 25,000 clones, 65% to 90% of them seen once, and the ten largest clones take under 20%. Sequencing was done on a sample of peripheral blood. These receptors were collected from a woman aged 55 to 70 with active COVID-19. CDR3s include the opening cysteine and the closing phenylalanine or tryptophan. Each record gives: clone size, V gene, J gene, D gene, CDR3 protein, CDR3 DNA. A D gene is named only where the DNA matches it firmly. Clone size is stated in some rows and not others, as once, few, many or a class when expanded.

>.|TRBV5-4|TRBJ1-2|.
CASSLGRELGYTF
TGTGCCAGCAGCCTGGGGAGAGAGCTTGGCTACACCTTC
>.|TRBV7-9|TRBJ1-1|TRBD1
CASTVTGGITEAFF
TGTGCCAGCACCGTAACAGGGGGCATCACTGAAGCTTTCTTT
>.|TRBV27|TRBJ2-7|TRBD1
CASRSRSGQVTEQYF
TGTGCCAGCAGGTCTAGGTCGGGACAGGTGACCGAGCAGTACTTC
>.|TRBV29-1|TRBJ2-1|TRBD1
CSAPRGQGDEQFF
TGCAGTGCTCCGAGGGGGCAGGGCGATGAGCAGTTCTTC
>.|TRBV7-9|TRBJ2-5|TRBD2
CASSLERGARETQYF
TGTGCCAGCAGCTTAGAGCGGGGGGCTAGAGAGACCCAGTACTTC
>.|TRBV3-1/TRBV3-2|TRBJ2-7|.
CASSNTLLSDLYYEQYF
TGTGCCAGCAGCAACACCTTACTTAGCGACCTATACTACGAGCAGTACTTC
>.|TRBV2|TRBJ1-1|.
CASRDLRAEAFF
TGTGCCAGCAGAGACCTGAGGGCTGAAGCTTTCTTT
>.|TRBV7-9|TRBJ2-6|.
CASSLVDSLSGANVLTF
TGTGCCAGCAGCTTGGTGGACTCCCTCTCTGGGGCCAACGTCCTGACTTTC
>.|TRBV6-5|TRBJ2-2|.
CASSNQGSGELFF
TGTGCCAGCAGCAACCAGGGGTCCGGGGAGCTGTTTTTT
>.|TRBV20-1|TRBJ2-1|TRBD2
CSASTLAGVFDYNEQFF
TGCAGTGCTAGTACCCTAGCGGGAGTATTCGACTACAATGAGCAGTTCTTC
>.|TRBV9|TRBJ2-1|TRBD2
CASSVAGTSPRHEQFF
TGTGCCAGCAGCGTAGCGGGGACTAGCCCTCGTCATGAGCAGTTCTTC
>.|TRBV11-3|TRBJ2-3|.
CASSARSDTQYF
TGTGCCAGCAGCGCCCGGTCGGATACGCAGTATTTT
>.|TRBV7-8|TRBJ2-7|TRBD2
CASSSFRSGGTPYEQYF
TGTGCCAGCAGCTCCTTCCGTAGCGGGGGGACCCCCTACGAGCAGTACTTC
>few|TRBV4-1|TRBJ1-2|.
CASSQDENRDIDGYTF
TGCGCCAGCAGCCAAGATGAGAACCGGGACATTGATGGCTACACCTTC
>once|TRBV29-1|TRBJ1-5|TRBD1
CSVVLQGVNQPQHF
TGCAGCGTTGTCCTTCAGGGGGTGAATCAGCCCCAGCATTTT
>.|TRBV10-3|TRBJ1-6|.
CAISSGSYNSPLHF
TGTGCCATCAGTTCAGGGTCCTATAATTCACCCCTCCACTTT
>.|TRBV20-1|TRBJ2-7|.
CSAREQNEQYF
TGCAGTGCTCGAGAACAGAACGAGCAGTACTTC
>.|TRBV19|TRBJ1-4|.
CASSIVKTGGNEKLFF
TGTGCCAGTAGTATCGTGAAGACAGGCGGTAATGAAAAACTGTTTTTT
>few|TRBV27|TRBJ2-7|TRBD2
CASTPRGGAFSHEQYF
TGTGCCAGCACCCCTCGGGGGGGCGCTTTCTCCCACGAGCAGTACTTC
>.|TRBV4-1|TRBJ1-1|.
CASSQGPYQDTEAFF
TGCGCCAGCAGCCAAGGTCCCTATCAAGACACTGAAGCTTTCTTT
>few|TRBV21-1|TRBJ2-1|.
CASSGILAGVSNEQFF
TGTGCCAGCAGCGGAATCCTAGCGGGAGTATCGAATGAGCAGTTCTTC
>once|TRBV6-1|TRBJ1-3|.
CASSHGSSGNTIYF
TGTGCCAGCAGCCACGGTAGCTCTGGAAACACCATATATTTT
>once|TRBV7-7|TRBJ2-5|.
CASRPGVDRKETQYF
TGTGCTAGCAGGCCAGGGGTCGACCGAAAAGAGACCCAGTACTTC
>.|TRBV7-2|TRBJ1-1|TRBD1
CASSQPQGGNTEAFF
TGTGCCAGCAGCCAACCCCAGGGGGGAAACACTGAAGCTTTCTTT
>.|TRBV5-1|TRBJ2-5|.
CASSLFRGLDGETQYF
TGCGCCAGCAGCTTGTTTAGGGGACTGGACGGGGAGACCCAGTACTTC